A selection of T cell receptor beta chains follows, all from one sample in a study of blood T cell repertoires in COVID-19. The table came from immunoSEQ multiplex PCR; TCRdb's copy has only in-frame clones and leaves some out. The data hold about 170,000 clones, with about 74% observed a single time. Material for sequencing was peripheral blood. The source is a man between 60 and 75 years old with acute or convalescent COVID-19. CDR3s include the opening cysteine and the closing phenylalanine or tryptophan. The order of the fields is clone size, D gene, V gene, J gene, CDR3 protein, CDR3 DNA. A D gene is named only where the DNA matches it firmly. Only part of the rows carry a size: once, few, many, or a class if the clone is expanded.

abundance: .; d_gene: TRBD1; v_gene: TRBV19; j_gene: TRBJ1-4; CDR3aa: CATQEQGEYEKLFF; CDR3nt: TGTGCCACCCAAGAACAGGGGGAGTATGAAAAACTGTTTTTT
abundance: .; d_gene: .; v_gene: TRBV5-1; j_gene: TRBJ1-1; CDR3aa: CASSSQGKNTEAFF; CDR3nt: TGCGCCAGCAGCTCCCAGGGAAAGAACACTGAAGCTTTCTTT
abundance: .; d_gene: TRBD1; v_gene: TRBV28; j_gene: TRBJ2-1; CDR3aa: CASDRGRGNEQFF; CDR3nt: TGTGCCAGTGACAGGGGGCGCGGCAATGAGCAGTTCTTC
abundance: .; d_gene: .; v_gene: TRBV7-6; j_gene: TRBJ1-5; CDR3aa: CASSSAVGGQPQHF; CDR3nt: TGTGCCAGCAGCTCTGCGGTTGGGGGCCAGCCCCAGCATTTT
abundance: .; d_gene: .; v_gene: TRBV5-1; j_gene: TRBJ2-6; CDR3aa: CASSSPTRRSGANVLTF; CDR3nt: TGCGCCAGCAGCTCGCCGACACGTCGCTCTGGGGCCAACGTCCTGACTTTC
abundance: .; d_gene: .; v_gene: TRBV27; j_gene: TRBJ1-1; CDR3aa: CASSSQGMNTEAFF; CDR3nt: TGTGCCAGCAGTTCCCAGGGGATGAACACTGAAGCTTTCTTT
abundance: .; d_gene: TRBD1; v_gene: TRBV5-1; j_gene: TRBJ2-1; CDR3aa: CASSLRMTGGRANEQFF; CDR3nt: TGCGCCAGCAGCCTTAGAATGACAGGGGGCCGGGCAAATGAGCAGTTCTTC
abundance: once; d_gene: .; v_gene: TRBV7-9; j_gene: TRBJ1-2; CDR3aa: CASSLFGNGYTF; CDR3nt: TGTGCCAGCAGCTTATTCGGGAATGGCTACACCTTC
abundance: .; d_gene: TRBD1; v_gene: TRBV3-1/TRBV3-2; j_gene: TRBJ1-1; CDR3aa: CASSATGGGGEAFF; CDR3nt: TGTGCCAGCAGCGCGACAGGGGGCGGGGGTGAAGCTTTCTTT
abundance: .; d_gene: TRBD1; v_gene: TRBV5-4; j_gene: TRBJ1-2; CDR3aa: CASSPGQFEGYTF; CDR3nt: TGTGCCAGCAGCCCGGGACAGTTCGAAGGCTACACCTTC
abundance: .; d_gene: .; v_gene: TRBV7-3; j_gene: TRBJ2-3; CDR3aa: CASSPQGTDTQYF; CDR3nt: TGTGCCAGCAGCCCTCAGGGGACCGATACGCAGTATTTT
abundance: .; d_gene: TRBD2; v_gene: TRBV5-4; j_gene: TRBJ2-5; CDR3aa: CASSARGGPGLQETQYF; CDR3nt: TGTGCCAGCAGCGCGCGGGGGGGCCCCGGGCTTCAAGAGACCCAGTACTTC
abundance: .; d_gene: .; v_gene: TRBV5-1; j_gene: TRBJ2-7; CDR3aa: CASSLGATSSYEQYF; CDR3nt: TGCGCCAGCAGCTTGGGTGCTACCTCCTCCTACGAGCAGTACTTC
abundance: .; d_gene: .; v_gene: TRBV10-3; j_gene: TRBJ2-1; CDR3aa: CAIRNRDTIYNEQFF; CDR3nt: TGTGCCATCCGCAACCGGGACACAATCTACAATGAGCAGTTCTTC
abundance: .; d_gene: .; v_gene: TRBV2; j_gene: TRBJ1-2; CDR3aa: CASSDQGQGGYTF; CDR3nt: TGTGCCAGCAGTGACCAGGGGCAGGGTGGCTACACCTTC
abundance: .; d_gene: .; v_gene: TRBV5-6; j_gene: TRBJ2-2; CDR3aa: CASSFRRRGTGELFF; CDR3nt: TGTGCCAGCAGTTTCCGTCGGCGGGGTACCGGGGAGCTGTTTTTT
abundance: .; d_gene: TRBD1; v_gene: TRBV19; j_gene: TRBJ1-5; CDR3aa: CASSPHPTGANNQPQHF; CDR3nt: TGTGCCAGTTCCCCTCATCCTACAGGGGCTAACAATCAGCCCCAGCATTTT
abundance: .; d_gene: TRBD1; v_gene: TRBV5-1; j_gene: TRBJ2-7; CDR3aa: CASSPGQGSRNFYEQYF; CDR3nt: TGCGCCAGCAGCCCAGGACAGGGCAGTAGGAATTTCTACGAGCAGTACTTC
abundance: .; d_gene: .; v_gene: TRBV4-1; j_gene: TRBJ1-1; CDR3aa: CASSQVWSRNTEAFF; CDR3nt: TGCGCCAGCAGCCAAGTTTGGTCGAGGAACACTGAAGCTTTCTTT
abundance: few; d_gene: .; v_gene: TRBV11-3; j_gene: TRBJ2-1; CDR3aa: CASSFIRGNEQFF; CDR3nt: TGTGCCAGCAGCTTCATCAGGGGCAATGAGCAGTTCTTC
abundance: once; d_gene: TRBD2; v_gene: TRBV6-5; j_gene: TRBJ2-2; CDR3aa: CASSSGLALFTGELFF; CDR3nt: TGTGCCAGCAGTTCCGGACTAGCCCTCTTCACCGGGGAGCTGTTTTTT
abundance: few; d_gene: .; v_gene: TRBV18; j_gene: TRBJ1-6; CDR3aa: CASSPGGPNSPLHF; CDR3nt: TGTGCCAGCTCACCGGGGGGGCCCAATTCACCCCTCCACTTT
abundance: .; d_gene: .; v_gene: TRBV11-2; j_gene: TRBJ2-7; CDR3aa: CASSPGSEAYEQYF; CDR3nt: TGTGCCAGCAGCCCAGGTTCGGAGGCCTACGAGCAGTACTTC
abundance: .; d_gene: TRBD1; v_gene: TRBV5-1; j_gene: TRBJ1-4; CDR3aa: CASSLDRGHGLLFF; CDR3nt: TGCGCCAGCAGCTTGGATAGGGGGCATGGTTTACTGTTTTTT
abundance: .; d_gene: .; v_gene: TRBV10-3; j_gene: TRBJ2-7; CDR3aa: CAISESLGRGDEQYF; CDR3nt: TGTGCCATCAGTGAGTCGCTGGGCAGGGGTGACGAGCAGTACTTC
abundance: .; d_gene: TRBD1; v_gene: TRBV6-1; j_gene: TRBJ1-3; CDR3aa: CASSGGQGRNTIYF; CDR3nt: TGTGCCAGCAGTGGCGGACAGGGGCGAAACACCATATATTTT
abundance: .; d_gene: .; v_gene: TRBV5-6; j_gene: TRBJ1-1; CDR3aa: CASSARVMRTNTEAFF; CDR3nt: TGTGCCAGCAGCGCCAGGGTAATGAGAACGAACACTGAAGCTTTCTTT
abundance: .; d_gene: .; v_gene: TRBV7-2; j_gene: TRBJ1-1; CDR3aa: CASSLVGHMNTEAFF; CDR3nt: TGTGCCAGCAGCTTAGTGGGACATATGAACACTGAAGCTTTCTTT
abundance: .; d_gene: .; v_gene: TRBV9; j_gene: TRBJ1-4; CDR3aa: CASSVLDGNEKLFF; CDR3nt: TGTGCCAGCAGCGTTCTCGACGGGAATGAAAAACTGTTTTTT
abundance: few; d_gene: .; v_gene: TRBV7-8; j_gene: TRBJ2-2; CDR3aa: CASSPVRRGLANTGELFF; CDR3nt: TGTGCCAGCAGCCCAGTGAGGAGGGGGCTCGCGAACACCGGGGAGCTGTTTTTT
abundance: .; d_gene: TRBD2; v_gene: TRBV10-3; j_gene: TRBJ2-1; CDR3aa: CAISETSGGAFEQFF; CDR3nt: TGTGCCATCAGCGAGACTAGCGGGGGGGCTTTTGAGCAGTTCTTC
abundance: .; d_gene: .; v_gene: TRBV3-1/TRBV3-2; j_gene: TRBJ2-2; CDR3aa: CASSQGGLGGAANTGELFF; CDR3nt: TGTGCCAGCAGCCAAGGAGGTCTTGGTGGAGCCGCGAACACCGGGGAGCTGTTTTTT
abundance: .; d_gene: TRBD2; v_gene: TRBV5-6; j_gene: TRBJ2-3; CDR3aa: CASSLETGGLTDTQYF; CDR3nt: TGTGCCAGCAGCTTGGAGACGGGGGGGCTCACAGATACGCAGTATTTT
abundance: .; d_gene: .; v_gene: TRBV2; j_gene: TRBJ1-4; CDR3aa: CASRTRDNEKLFF; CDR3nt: TGTGCCAGCAGGACACGAGATAATGAAAAACTGTTTTTT
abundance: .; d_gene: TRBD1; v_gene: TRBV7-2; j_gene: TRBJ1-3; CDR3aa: CASSSQTGPGNTIYF; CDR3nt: TGTGCCAGCAGCTCCCAGACAGGGCCAGGAAACACCATATATTTT
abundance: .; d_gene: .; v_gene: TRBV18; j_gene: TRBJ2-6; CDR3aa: CASSPPQNSGANVLTF; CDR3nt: TGTGCCAGCTCACCACCCCAGAACTCTGGGGCCAACGTCCTGACTTTC
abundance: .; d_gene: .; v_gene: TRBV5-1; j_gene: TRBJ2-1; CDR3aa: CASSPSGQNNEQFF; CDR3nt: TGCGCCAGCAGCCCATCAGGACAGAACAATGAGCAGTTCTTC
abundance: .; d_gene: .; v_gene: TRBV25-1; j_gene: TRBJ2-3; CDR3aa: CASSLNTDTQYF; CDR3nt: TGTGCCAGCAGTCTTAACACAGATACGCAGTATTTT
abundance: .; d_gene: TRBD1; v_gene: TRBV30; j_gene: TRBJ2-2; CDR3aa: CAWHTGGNTGELFF; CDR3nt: TGTGCCTGGCATACAGGGGGTAACACCGGGGAGCTGTTTTTT
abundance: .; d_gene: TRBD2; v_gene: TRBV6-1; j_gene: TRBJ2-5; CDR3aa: CASSELGGGAGEETQYF; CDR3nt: TGTGCCAGCAGTGAATTAGGCGGGGGGGCCGGTGAAGAGACCCAGTACTTC
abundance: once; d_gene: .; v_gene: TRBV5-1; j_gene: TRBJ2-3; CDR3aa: CASSLERVETDTQYF; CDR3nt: TGCGCCAGCAGCTTGGAGAGGGTGGAGACAGATACGCAGTATTTT
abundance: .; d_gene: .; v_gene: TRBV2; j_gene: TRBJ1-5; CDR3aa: CASSESGYSNQPQHF; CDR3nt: TGTGCCAGCAGTGAGAGCGGGTATAGCAATCAGCCCCAGCATTTT
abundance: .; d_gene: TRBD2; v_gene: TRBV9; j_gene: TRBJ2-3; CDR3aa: CASSVLAGIKDTQYF; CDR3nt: TGTGCCAGCAGCGTACTAGCGGGGATTAAAGATACGCAGTATTTT
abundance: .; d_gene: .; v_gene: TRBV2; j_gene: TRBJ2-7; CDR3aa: CASLEGGLNEQYF; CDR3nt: TGTGCCAGCTTGGAGGGGGGGCTCAACGAGCAGTACTTC
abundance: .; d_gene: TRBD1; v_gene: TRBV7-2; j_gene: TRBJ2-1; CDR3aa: CASSLEYRGPSYNEQFF; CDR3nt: TGTGCCAGCAGCTTAGAATACAGGGGGCCCTCCTACAATGAGCAGTTCTTC
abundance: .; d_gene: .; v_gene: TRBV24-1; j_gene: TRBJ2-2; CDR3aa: CATSDLLGRELFF; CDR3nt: TGTGCCACCAGTGATTTGCTCGGTAGGGAGCTGTTTTTT
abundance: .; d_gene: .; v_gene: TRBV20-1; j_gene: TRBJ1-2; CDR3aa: CSAQYGYTF; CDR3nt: TGCAGTGCTCAATATGGCTACACCTTC
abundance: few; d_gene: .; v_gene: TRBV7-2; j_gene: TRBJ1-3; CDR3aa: CASSTSFSGNTIYF; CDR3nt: .
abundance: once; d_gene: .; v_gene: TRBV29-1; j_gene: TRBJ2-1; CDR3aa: CSGQGLQGANEQFF; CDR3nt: TGCAGCGGGCAGGGTTTACAGGGAGCCAATGAGCAGTTCTTC
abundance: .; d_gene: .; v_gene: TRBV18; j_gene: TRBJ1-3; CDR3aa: CASSPRPAQGDTIYF; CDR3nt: TGTGCCAGCTCACCACGCCCTGCCCAAGGGGACACCATATATTTT
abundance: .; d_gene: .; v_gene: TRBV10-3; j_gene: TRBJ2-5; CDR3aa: CAISDLRAGVPETQYF; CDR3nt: TGTGCCATCAGTGACCTTCGGGCAGGGGTCCCAGAGACCCAGTACTTC
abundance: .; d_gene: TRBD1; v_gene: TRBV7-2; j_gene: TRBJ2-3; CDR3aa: CASSLRGQGASTDTQYF; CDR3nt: TGTGCCAGCAGCTTACGGGGACAGGGGGCGAGCACAGATACGCAGTATTTT
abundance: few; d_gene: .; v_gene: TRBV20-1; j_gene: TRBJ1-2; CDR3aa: CSASGVEDYGYTF; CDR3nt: TGCAGTGCTAGTGGGGTAGAGGACTATGGCTACACCTTC
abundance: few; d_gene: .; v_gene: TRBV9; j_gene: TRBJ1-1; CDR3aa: CASSALGGYEAFF; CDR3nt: TGTGCCAGCAGCGCCCTTGGGGGGTACGAAGCTTTCTTT
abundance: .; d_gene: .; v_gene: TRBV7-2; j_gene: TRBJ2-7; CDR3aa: CASSLQGSSYEQYF; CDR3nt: TGTGCCAGCAGCTTGCAGGGGTCGTCCTACGAGCAGTACTTC
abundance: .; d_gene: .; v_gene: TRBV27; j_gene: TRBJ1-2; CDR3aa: CASSLIGLDGYTF; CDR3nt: TGTGCCAGCAGTTTAATTGGCCTGGATGGCTACACCTTC
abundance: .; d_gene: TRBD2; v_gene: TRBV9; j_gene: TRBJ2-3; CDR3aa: CASSTSGGAGDTQYF; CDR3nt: TGTGCCAGCAGCACTAGCGGGGGGGCCGGAGATACGCAGTATTTT
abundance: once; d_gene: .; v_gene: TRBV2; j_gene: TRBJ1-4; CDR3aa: CASSEGRREKLFF; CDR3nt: TGTGCCAGCAGTGAGGGGCGCCGGGAAAAACTGTTTTTT
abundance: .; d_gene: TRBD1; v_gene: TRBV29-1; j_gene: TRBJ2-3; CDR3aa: CSALRQGFMQYF; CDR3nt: TGCAGCGCCCTCAGACAGGGGTTTATGCAGTATTTT
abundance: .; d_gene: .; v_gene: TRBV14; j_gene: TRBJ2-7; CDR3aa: CASSQGTGYSYEQYF; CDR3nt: TGTGCCAGCAGCCAAGGGACGGGGTACTCCTACGAGCAGTACTTC